This TCR beta chain emerged from a study of Ad26.COV2.S vaccination and SARS-CoV-2 variants. About the research overall: Once or twice, 56 days apart, Ad26.COV2.S was delivered intramuscularly. Study results and caveats: Analytic work on TCR breadth and depth might have understated the full extent of total T cell responses. Substantial breadth was reported for post-vaccination spike-specific CD8+ and CD4+ T cells. Across vaccine and placebo recipients, the breadth of non-spike TCRs was similar.

TCRdb keeps only in-frame clones here, not all; method: immunoSEQ multiplex PCR. The sample includes 300,000 to 400,000 clones, over 75% of them seen just once. The germline V gene encodes CDR1 SGHTA and CDR2 FQGTGA. The CDR3 spans 16 residues. Unmatched junction bases numbered 14, after V lost 6 bases and J lost 4 bases. As for this clone: What it binds is not known.

The treatment is: around 19 received Ad26.COV2.S at low or high dose, single or two shots; roughly five received placebo; per-sample allocation not given. It was on day 63 after the first vaccine or placebo injection that samples were taken. The gene calls are TRBV7-3 and TRBJ1-1, with 7 positions matching TRBD1. The material was peripheral blood, obtained in a trial of Ad26.COV2.S vaccine versus placebo. This TCR came from a person aged 18 to 59 who received the Ad26.COV2.S COVID-19 vaccine or a placebo. CDR3 in amino acids: CASSPNGGTALTEAFF. The CDR3 DNA reads TGTGCCAGCAGTCCGAATGGGGGGACAGCTCTCACTGAAGCTTTCTTT.